Listed below are T cell receptor beta chains from one sample, sequenced in a study of T cells expressing NK-cell markers. Reanalyzing the 5' RACE reads, TCRdb keeps one entry per CDR3 protein, without DNA. The repertoire table contains about 260,000 distinct CDR3 sequences. Sequenced material: blood T cells: a sorted CD56 or NKG2C T cell subset, CD4+ or CD8+ T cells, or bulk PBMC T cells (not recorded which). The receptors originated from a woman aged 18 to 75 in good health. Each CDR3 is given with its conserved first and last residue. The order of the fields is V gene, J gene, CDR3 protein.

V: TRBV6-2/TRBV6-3; J: TRBJ2-1; CDR3: CASRNPPVLVSYNEQFF
V: TRBV9; J: TRBJ1-6; CDR3: CASCPGTNSPLHF
V: TRBV7-9; J: TRBJ2-1; CDR3: CASSLIGGPNEQFF
V: TRBV29-1; J: TRBJ2-1; CDR3: CSARTGGLDEQFF
V: TRBV6-1; J: TRBJ2-5; CDR3: CASSRRGGGETQYF
V: TRBV20-1; J: TRBJ2-1; CDR3: CSALGLAGVSYNEQFF
V: TRBV11-2; J: TRBJ2-2; CDR3: CASSLDPGQGHTGELFF
V: TRBV24-1; J: TRBJ2-4; CDR3: CATSDGRQGMKNIQYF
V: TRBV20-1; J: TRBJ2-1; CDR3: CSASRPRGGEQFF
V: TRBV28; J: TRBJ1-4; CDR3: CASSFHEKLFF
V: TRBV25-1; J: TRBJ2-3; CDR3: CASGGWSLDTDTQYF
V: TRBV5-6; J: TRBJ1-5; CDR3: CASSYYHTNQPQHF
V: TRBV3-1; J: TRBJ1-4; CDR3: CASSLKTGIGEKLFF
V: TRBV5-1; J: TRBJ2-1; CDR3: CASSFSRQGNNEQFF
V: TRBV6-5; J: TRBJ1-6; CDR3: CASSYRGLNSPLHF
V: TRBV3-1; J: TRBJ2-1; CDR3: CASSQVLQGEQFF
V: TRBV3-1; J: TRBJ1-2; CDR3: CASRPRADYGYTF
V: TRBV11-2; J: TRBJ1-3; CDR3: CASSSPGTARNTIYF
V: TRBV20-1; J: TRBJ2-3; CDR3: CSAVPQGRTDTQYF
V: TRBV11-1; J: TRBJ2-3; CDR3: CASSLDRVPSGGITDTQYF
V: TRBV16; J: TRBJ2-2; CDR3: CASSQSSLANTGELFF
V: TRBV16; J: TRBJ1-2; CDR3: CASSQSRTGYGYTF
V: TRBV20-1; J: TRBJ2-7; CDR3: CSASSGSSYEQYF
V: TRBV29-1; J: TRBJ2-7; CDR3: CSVLGDRYEQYF
V: TRBV10-3; J: TRBJ1-1; CDR3: CAISDSLGTGGAANTEAFF
V: TRBV5-1; J: TRBJ1-1; CDR3: CASSLSENTEAFF
V: TRBV19; J: TRBJ2-3; CDR3: CASSILSSGADTQYF
V: TRBV29-1; J: TRBJ2-1; CDR3: CSVARGTSEQFF
V: TRBV5-5; J: TRBJ2-7; CDR3: CASSLGGNSGRAYEQYF
V: TRBV7-9; J: TRBJ2-2; CDR3: CASNFYTDTGELFF
V: TRBV4-2; J: TRBJ1-5; CDR3: CASSQGDRVVQPQHF
V: TRBV12-3/TRBV12-4; J: TRBJ1-2; CDR3: CASSLTGGGYGYTF
V: TRBV4-3; J: TRBJ2-5; CDR3: CASSHGTSGGQETQYF
V: TRBV6-5; J: TRBJ2-7; CDR3: CASTQGGASEQYF
V: TRBV29-1; J: TRBJ1-3; CDR3: CSVEGADGNTIYF
V: TRBV3-1; J: TRBJ2-7; CDR3: CANPGTPRNYEQYF
V: TRBV4-3; J: TRBJ1-1; CDR3: CASSQATVSEAFF